This T cell receptor beta chain originates from a study of T cells in Graves' hyperthyroidism and ophthalmopathy. Study overall: Initial diagnosis, before any treatment, was when peripheral blood was collected.

The CDR3 runs 16 residues. The J segment lost 5 bases and the V segment lost 3 bases, leaving 11 bases of the junction unmatched. Using RNA transcripts as the source, TCR beta CDR3 regions were amplified. RT-PCR in the first round (using the HTBI primer set) targeted the TCR CDR3. MiXCR, applied by TCRdb to the multiplex PCR reads, yields one record per CDR3 protein. The sample has around 350,000 distinct CDR3 sequences, 13% to 15% seen once; the top ten hold roughly a fifth. Patients having uncontrolled infection, another autoimmune disease, pregnancy or lactation were not included. This clonotype was seen ten or more times.

The receptor was isolated from a woman in her 30s with Graves' ophthalmopathy. V and J are TRBV12-3 or TRBV12-4 and TRBJ1-2; TRBD1 matches at 8 bases. The source material was blood. The CDR3 coding sequence is TGTGCCAGCAGTTTCACCAGGACAGGGAGCACTTATGGCTACACCTTC. Its protein product is CASSFTRTGSTYGYTF.